The clone carrying this TCR beta chain rates as medium-sized. The CDR3 runs to 16 residues. The germline V gene encodes CDR1 SEHNR and CDR2 FQNEAQ (reference sequence). The V gene end was trimmed by 1 base and the J gene end by 12 bases; junction bases not matched to a gene: 13. Patients of the Seattle cohort, enrolled during active infection, were followed longitudinally. This sample was included in a study of blood T cell repertoires in COVID-19. On the study more broadly: Donors in the United States, Italy and Spain gave samples during acute or convalescent COVID-19. PBMCs, B-cell-depleted T cells, or T cells provided the cDNA or gDNA that made up the material.

How the authors handled the data: How many nucleated cells were present was estimated from reference gene primer amplification. Using immunoSEQ multiplex PCR, the repertoire was profiled, and TCRdb retains in-frame clones only, with some absent. For V, J and clone size, that table is used; D and trimming come from the DNA. The sample has 9,500 to 15,000 clones; around 70% are singletons. The receptor comes from a man aged 60-69 years with COVID-19, enrolled during active disease. The sample was peripheral blood. The chain joins TRBV7-9 to TRBJ1-4, with 8 bases fitting TRBD1. CDR3 protein: CASSLGAGTGPGELFF. The CDR3 bases are TGTGCCAGCAGCTTAGGAGCCGGGACAGGTCCAGGAGAACTGTTTTTT. The full variable domain, with the rest looked up from reference TRBV7-9 and TRBJ1-4, is DTGVSQNPRHKITKRGQNVTFRCDPISEHNRLYWYRQTLGQGPEFLTYFQNEAQLEKSRLLSDRFSAERPKGSFSTLEIQRTEQGDSAMYLCASSLGAGTGPGELFFGSGTQLSVL.